Listed here are 29 T cell receptor beta chains from one sample, sequenced in a study of shared clonotypes between healthy human individuals. Terminally differentiated effector memory CD45RA+ cells were excluded from the naive CD8 cells, which were CD45RO-negative and positively selected for CCR7. TCRdb's table, derived via immunoSEQ multiplex PCR, lists solely in-frame clones and lacks some. The sample gives millions of clones, about 95% of which show up once; roughly 1% is in the top ten. Sample: naive CD8+ T cells sorted from blood. Every receptor here comes from a man younger than 35 in good health.

Regarding this clone: The same CDR3 arises from other DNA sequences in this sample as well. This rearrangement joins TRBV4-3 to TRBJ2-5; no clear D. The J call could be wrong; TRBJ2-7 is a better fit for the DNA end. Germline lookup yields CDR1 LGHNA and CDR2 YSLEER. The CDR3 consists of 13 residues. CDR3 DNA sequence: TGCGCCAGCAGCCAATTCACGGGCTACGAGCAGTACTTC. Translation gives CASSQFTGYEQYF.

About this clone: Other nucleotide sequences in the sample specify the same CDR3. The rearrangement links TRBV12-5 to TRBJ2-7; TRBD2 agrees at 11 bases. From germline, CDR1 is LGHNT and CDR2 FRNRAP. Germline trimming cut 1 base from V and 1 base from J; bases unmatched to any gene: 0. This CDR3 contains 15 residues. CDR3 nucleotides: TGTGCTAGTGGTTTGGGACTAGCGGGATCCTACGAGCAGTACTTC. Translation: CASGLGLAGSYEQYF.

The rearrangement uses TRBV30 and TRBJ1-1; 11 positions match TRBD1. With 3 bases clipped from V and 3 bases from J, the junction kept 6 bases outside the gene matches. The CDR3 contains 15 residues. The germline CDR1 and CDR2 sequences are GTSNPN and SVGIG (reference sequence). The CDR3 loop reads CAWSWWGQGDTEAFF. As DNA, the CDR3 is TGTGCCTGGAGCTGGTGGGGACAGGGGGACACTGAAGCTTTCTTT.

The rearrangement uses TRBV7-9 and TRBJ1-4, with 8 nucleotides matching TRBD1. Unmatched junction bases numbered 11, after V lost 5 bases and J lost 6 bases. This CDR3 spans 16 amino acids. Germline CDR1 reads SEHNR; CDR2 reads FQNEAQ (reference sequence). The CDR3 is CASSAYRGSPDEKLFF. CDR3 DNA: TGTGCCAGCAGCGCGTACAGGGGGTCCCCTGATGAAAAACTGTTTTTT.

The chain combines TRBV7-9 with TRBJ1-4; D ambiguous. Per germline, CDR1 SEHNR and CDR2 FQNEAQ (reference sequence). This CDR3 has 16 residues. With 5 bases removed from V and 3 bases from J, the gap between germline ends came to 16 bases. This CDR3 reads CASSPPGVVANEKLFF. CDR3 coding DNA: TGTGCCAGCAGCCCCCCTGGGGTCGTGGCTAATGAAAAACTGTTTTTT.

The gene calls are TRBV5-4 and TRBJ2-2; 9 bases align to TRBD1. Germline CDR1 SGHNT, CDR2 YYREEE (reference sequence). CDR3 length equals 16 residues. The V and J ends lost 5 bases and 4 bases, in that order; junction bases with no gene match: 9. CDR3 bases: TGTGCCAGCAGTCATCCGGGACAGGGAGGCACCGGGGAGCTGTTTTTT. Its protein product is CASSHPGQGGTGELFF.

The rearrangement uses TRBV4-1 and TRBJ2-5, with 8 bases identical to TRBD1. The CDR3 sequence is 11 residues long. The V gene's germline CDR1 is MGHRA and CDR2 YSYEKL. CDR3 DNA sequence: TGCGGAGGACAGGGAAAAGAGACCCAGTACTTC. It codes for CGGQGKETQYF.

V and J are TRBV19 and TRBJ1-1; D ambiguous. The V end was cut by 7 bases, the J end by 0 bases, with 21 bases between. Germline values: CDR1 LNHDA, CDR2 SQIVND (reference sequence). CDR3 size: 17 residues. The CDR3 region has the DNA TGTGCCAGTACCTACGACCTGAGCTTGGTCATGAACACTGAAGCTTTCTTT. Translating it yields CASTYDLSLVMNTEAFF.

The gene calls are TRBV29-1 and TRBJ2-1; 9 nucleotides agree with TRBD2. After removal of 4 bases from V and 10 bases from J, the junction contained 5 bases not matched to a gene. Germline V gene data show CDR1 as SQVTM and CDR2 as ANQGSEA. This CDR3 comprises 12 residues. The DNA for the CDR3 is TGCAGCGTTGGCGAAGCGGGGGGCGAGCAGTTCTTC. The encoded protein is CSVGEAGGEQFF.

The chain joins TRBV5-4 to TRBJ1-1, with D maybe TRBD1 (6 bases). V lost 6 bases to trimming and J lost 4 bases, with 22 bases between them. Germline V gene data show CDR1 as SGHNT and CDR2 as YYREEE (reference sequence). The CDR3 has 16 amino acids. This chain's CDR3 is CASNPGNRVPGTEAFF. The CDR3 DNA is TGTGCCAGCAACCCCGGCAACAGGGTCCCTGGCACTGAAGCTTTCTTT.

V gene TRBV4-1 combines with J gene TRBJ2-2; possible D gene TRBD1, 5 bases. The ends were cut back, 2 bases at V and 2 bases at J, with 9 bases in the middle. Looked up from germline, CDR1 is MGHRA and CDR2 is YSYEKL. This CDR3 comprises 15 residues. CDR3 in amino acids: CASSQRDSNTGELFF. The CDR3 nucleotides are TGCGCCAGCAGCCAACGAGACAGCAACACCGGGGAGCTGTTTTTT.

The chain has TRBV4-1 and TRBJ1-1; 9 bases are a match to TRBD1. The CDR3 consists of 15 residues. V dropped 3 bases and J dropped 4; count of bases not matched to a gene: 6. Germline V lookup: CDR1 MGHRA, CDR2 YSYEKL. This chain's CDR3 is CASSHPTGGGTEAFF. The DNA of the CDR3 is TGCGCCAGCAGCCACCCGACAGGGGGTGGCACTGAAGCTTTCTTT.

V is TRBV4-3 and J is TRBJ2-1, with D perhaps matching TRBD1 (6 bases). V was clipped by 1 base and J by 2 bases, with 12 bases between them. The CDR3 is 16 amino acids. Germline V CDR1 and CDR2: LGHNA, YSLEER. This CDR3 is CASSQAYREPYNEQFF. The CDR3 DNA reads TGCGCCAGCAGCCAAGCTTACAGGGAACCCTACAATGAGCAGTTCTTC.

This rearrangement joins TRBV4-3 to TRBJ2-7; D remains ambiguous. Trimming removed 5 bases at V and 0 bases at J, with 14 bases between. This CDR3 has 15 residues. Germline V gene data show CDR1 as LGHNA and CDR2 as YSLEER. In DNA form, the CDR3 reads TGCGCCAGCAGCGAAGTACACAGTAACTCCTACGAGCAGTACTTC. The encoded protein is CASSEVHSNSYEQYF.

On this clone: This sample includes further DNA sequences coding for the same CDR3. This chain connects TRBV19 to TRBJ2-7; the D is unclear. The germline CDR1 and CDR2 sequences are LNHDA and SQIVND (reference sequence). V was shortened by 6 bases and J by 3 bases, with 9 bases between the two germline ends. The CDR3 totals 12 residues. CDR3 in amino acids: CASSPTGYEQYF. Here the CDR3 DNA reads TGTGCCAGTAGCCCGACGGGCTACGAGCAGTACTTC.

The V and J genes are TRBV30 and TRBJ1-5; D ambiguous. Germline V gives CDR1 GTSNPN, CDR2 SVGIG (reference sequence). Trimming took off 2 bases at V and 9 bases at J, with 11 bases between the two ends. There are 12 residues in the CDR3. CDR3 sequence reads: CAWSIQNRPQHF. The CDR3 DNA reads TGTGCCTGGAGTATTCAGAACCGGCCCCAGCATTTT.

This chain connects TRBV30 to TRBJ2-3; 12 bases map to TRBD1. The germline gives CDR1 GTSNPN, CDR2 SVGIG (reference sequence). V gave up 2 bases and J gave up 5 bases; unmatched junction bases: 5. The CDR3 totals 15 residues. The CDR3 protein is CAWSRGQGAEDTQYF. The CDR3, as DNA: TGTGCCTGGAGTCGGGGACAGGGGGCGGAAGATACGCAGTATTTT. The full variable domain, completed using reference TRBV30 and TRBJ2-3, is SQTIHQWPATLVQPVGSPLSLECTVEGTSNPNLYWYRQAAGRGLQLLFYSVGIGQISSEVPQNLSASRPQDRQFILSSKKLLLSDSGFYLCAWSRGQGAEDTQYFGPGTRLTVL.

V usage is TRBV5-6 and J usage is TRBJ1-4; D may be TRBD1 (5 bases). Between the trimmed V and J ends, which lost 2 bases and 7 bases, there was a span of 9 bases. The CDR3 totals 13 residues. Germline CDR1 SGHDT, CDR2 YYEEEE. CDR3 sequence (DNA): TGTGCCAGCAGCTTAGGGGAAAGTGAAAAACTGTTTTTT. Translated, it gives CASSLGESEKLFF. The complete variable domain, with remaining parts taken from reference TRBV5-6 and TRBJ1-4, reads DAGVTQSPTHLIKTRGQQVTLRCSPKSGHDTVSWYQQALGQGPQFIFQYYEEEERQRGNFPDRFSGHQFPNYSSELNVNALLLGDSALYLCASSLGESEKLFFGSGTQLSVL.

The J gene is TRBJ1-1, the V gene TRBV10-1, with a weak D call TRBD1 (6 bases). Trimming stripped 0 bases from V and 11 bases from J, with 22 bases between. Germline values: CDR1 WNHNN, CDR2 SYGVQD (reference sequence). This CDR3 has 16 residues. For the CDR3, the DNA is TGCGCCAGCAGTGAGTCCAGGGGTCGGGGATTTCTAGAGGCTTTCTTT. Protein sequence: CASSESRGRGFLEAFF.

This clone was found a few times. The sample has other DNA sequences that encode this CDR3 too. The gene calls are TRBV19 and TRBJ1-5; D remains ambiguous. The CDR3 spans 14 residues. In germline, CDR1 is LNHDA, CDR2 SQIVND (reference sequence). The V and J ends lost 3 bases and 0 bases respectively, with 6 bases between them. CDR3 coding DNA: TGTGCCAGTAGTATCCGTGATAGCAATCAGCCCCAGCATTTT. Protein: CASSIRDSNQPQHF.

The chain combines TRBV7-9 with TRBJ1-2; no firm D call. CDR3 length: 12 residues. Trimming stripped 5 bases from V and 8 bases from J, with 12 bases between. Germline V CDR1 and CDR2: SEHNR, FQNEAQ (reference sequence). The CDR3 coding sequence is TGTGCCAGCAGCCAAGGCCTAGTGGGCTACACCTTC. Translation gives CASSQGLVGYTF.

A word on this clone: At one end, the junction sequence differs from germline, possibly due to a read error. The rearrangement uses TRBV7-9 and TRBJ2-1; D not certain. Germline V gene sequence: CDR1 SEHNR, CDR2 FQNEAQ (reference sequence). The CDR3 is made up of 15 amino acids. CDR3 bases: TGTGCCAGCAGCTTAGTCCTAAACCCCCACAAGGAGCAGTTCTTC. Its translation: CASSLVLNPHKEQFF.

The J gene is TRBJ1-1, the V gene TRBV11-2; a weak D match, TRBD1 (5 bases). This CDR3 is built from 15 residues. Per germline, CDR1 SGHAT and CDR2 FQNNGV. Trimming stripped 3 bases from V and 0 bases from J, with 11 bases between. Here the CDR3 reads CASSFRQQLNTEAFF. CDR3 DNA sequence: TGTGCCAGCAGCTTTCGACAGCAACTGAACACTGAAGCTTTCTTT.

J is TRBJ1-1 and V is TRBV5-1, with D perhaps matching TRBD1 (5 bases). The V end lost 4 bases, the J end lost 1 base, and 17 bases lay between the germline ends. Germline V gene lookup returns CDR1 SGHRS and CDR2 YFSETQ. The CDR3 consists of 16 residues. In DNA form, the CDR3 reads TGCGCCAGCAGCCCCCAGACAGACCAACCGAACACTGAAGCTTTCTTT. Protein: CASSPQTDQPNTEAFF.

The CDR3 bases are TGTGCCAGCAGCCCGAGCTCGGACAGGTTTTACGAGCAGTACTTC. It specifies CASSPSSDRFYEQYF. The gene calls are TRBV7-9 and TRBJ2-7; 7 bases line up with TRBD1. Per the germline V gene, CDR1 is SEHNR and CDR2 is FQNEAQ (reference sequence). Germline trimming cut 5 bases from V and 4 bases from J; bases unmatched to any gene: 11. CDR3 length equals 15 residues.

The rearrangement uses TRBV4-1 and TRBJ1-6, with TRBD1 as a possible D gene (5 bases). Germline CDR1 MGHRA, CDR2 YSYEKL. The CDR3 has 16 amino acids. Trimming removed 5 bases from V and 5 bases from J, with 16 bases in between. CDR3 DNA: TGCGCCAGCAGCTCCCCCGGTGGGGCCGATAATTCACCCCTCCACTTT. Its protein is CASSSPGGADNSPLHF.

The rearrangement joins TRBV14 to TRBJ1-2, with 8 positions matching TRBD1. The CDR3 consists of 13 residues. V dropped 1 base and J dropped 8; count of bases not matched to a gene: 3. The germline V gene encodes CDR1 SGHDN and CDR2 FVKESK. The CDR3 region has the DNA TGTGCCAGCAGCCAAGGACAGGGGATGGGCTACACCTTC. Amino acid sequence: CASSQGQGMGYTF.

V is TRBV7-9 and J is TRBJ2-7; possible D gene TRBD1, 6 bases. Looked up from germline, CDR1 is SEHNR and CDR2 is FQNEAQ (reference sequence). The CDR3 spans 13 residues. V was trimmed by 5 bases and J by 6 bases, leaving 14 bases between them. The chain's CDR3 is CASSPKQGAEQYF. CDR3 bases: TGTGCCAGCAGCCCTAAACAGGGTGCCGAGCAGTACTTC.

Regarding this clone: A read error may produce the germline difference seen at one junction end. The chain couples TRBV7-7 to TRBJ2-1; TRBD2 is a possible D gene (5 bases). The germline V gene encodes CDR1 SSHAT and CDR2 FNYEAQ (reference sequence). This CDR3 region has 16 residues. Written as DNA, the CDR3 is TGTGCTAGCAGCTCTACGGGCGGGTTGTCCTACAATGAGCAGTTCTTC. Translated: CASSSTGGLSYNEQFF.